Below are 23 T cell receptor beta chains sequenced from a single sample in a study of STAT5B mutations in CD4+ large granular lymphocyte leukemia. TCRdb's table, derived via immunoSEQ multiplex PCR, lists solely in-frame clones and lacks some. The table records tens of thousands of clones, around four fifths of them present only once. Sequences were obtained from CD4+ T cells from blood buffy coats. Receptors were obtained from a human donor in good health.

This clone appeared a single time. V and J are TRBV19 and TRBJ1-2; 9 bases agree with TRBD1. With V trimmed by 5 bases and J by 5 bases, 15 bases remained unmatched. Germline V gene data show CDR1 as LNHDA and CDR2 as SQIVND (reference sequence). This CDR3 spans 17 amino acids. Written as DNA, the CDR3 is TGTGCCAGTAGTGCCTCTACGGCACAGGGGGCTCGATATGGCTACACCTTC. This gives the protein CASSASTAQGARYGYTF. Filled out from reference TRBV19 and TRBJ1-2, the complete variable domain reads DGGITQSPKYLFRKEGQNVTLSCEQNLNHDAMYWYRQDPGQGLRLIYYSQIVNDFQKGDIAEGYSVSREKKESFPLTVTSAQKNPTAFYLCASSASTAQGARYGYTFGSGTRLTVV.

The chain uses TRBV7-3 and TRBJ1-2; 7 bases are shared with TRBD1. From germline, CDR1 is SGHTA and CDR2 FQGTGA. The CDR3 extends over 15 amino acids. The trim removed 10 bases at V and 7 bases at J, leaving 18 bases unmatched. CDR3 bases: TGTGCCAAATACTCCGTCTCCAGGGGGATTGTTGGCTACACCTTC. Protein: CAKYSVSRGIVGYTF.

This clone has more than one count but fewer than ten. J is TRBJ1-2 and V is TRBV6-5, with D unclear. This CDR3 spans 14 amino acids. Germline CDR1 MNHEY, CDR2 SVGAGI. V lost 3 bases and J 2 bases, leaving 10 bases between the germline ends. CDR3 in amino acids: CASSYGRTNYGYTF. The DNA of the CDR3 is TGTGCCAGCAGTTATGGCCGGACGAACTATGGCTACACCTTC.

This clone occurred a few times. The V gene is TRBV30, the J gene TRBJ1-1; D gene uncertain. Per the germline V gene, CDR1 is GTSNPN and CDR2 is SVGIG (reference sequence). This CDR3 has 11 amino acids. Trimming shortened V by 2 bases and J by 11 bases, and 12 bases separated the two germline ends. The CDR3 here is CAWSTASAAFF. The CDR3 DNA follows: TGTGCCTGGAGTACAGCCTCGGCGGCTTTCTTT. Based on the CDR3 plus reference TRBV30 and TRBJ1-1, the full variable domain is SQTIHQWPATLVQPVGSPLSLECTVEGTSNPNLYWYRQAAGRGLQLLFYSVGIGQISSEVPQNLSASRPQDRQFILSSKKLLLSDSGFYLCAWSTASAAFFGQGTRLTVV.

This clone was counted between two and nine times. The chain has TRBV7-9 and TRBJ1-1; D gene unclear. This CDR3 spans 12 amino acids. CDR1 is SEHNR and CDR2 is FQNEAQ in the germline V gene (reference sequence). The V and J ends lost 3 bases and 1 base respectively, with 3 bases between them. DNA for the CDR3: TGTGCCAGCAGCTTCCCGAACACTGAAGCTTTCTTT. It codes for CASSFPNTEAFF.

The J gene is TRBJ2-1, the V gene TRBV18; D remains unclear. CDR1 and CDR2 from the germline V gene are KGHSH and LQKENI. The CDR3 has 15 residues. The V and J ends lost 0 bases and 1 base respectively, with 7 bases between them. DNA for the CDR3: TGTGCCAGCTCACCACCCGGCAGTTCCTACAATGAGCAGTTCTTC. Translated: CASSPPGSSYNEQFF.

This CDR3 reads CASSEAARQPYSGANVLTF. CDR3 nucleotide sequence: TGTGCCAGCAGTGAAGCAGCGAGGCAGCCCTACTCTGGGGCCAACGTCCTGACTTTC. The J gene is TRBJ2-6, the V gene TRBV2; D is uncertain. Per the germline V gene, CDR1 is SNHLY and CDR2 is FYNNEI. The CDR3 spans 19 residues. Trimming pared 0 bases from V and 0 bases from J, leaving 15 bases between.

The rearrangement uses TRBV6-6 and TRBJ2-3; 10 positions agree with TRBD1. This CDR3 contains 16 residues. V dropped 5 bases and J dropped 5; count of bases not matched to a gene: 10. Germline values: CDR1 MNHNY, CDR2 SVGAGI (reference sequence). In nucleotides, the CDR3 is TGTGCCAGCAGTCAACGGACAGGGGGGGATGGAGATACGCAGTATTTT. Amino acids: CASSQRTGGDGDTQYF.

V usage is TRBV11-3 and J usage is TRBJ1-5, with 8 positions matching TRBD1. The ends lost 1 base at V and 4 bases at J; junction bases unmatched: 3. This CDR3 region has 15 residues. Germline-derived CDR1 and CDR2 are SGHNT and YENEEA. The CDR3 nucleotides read TGTGCCAGCAGCTTAGGGACAGGGTTAAATCAGCCCCAGCATTTT. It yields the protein CASSLGTGLNQPQHF.

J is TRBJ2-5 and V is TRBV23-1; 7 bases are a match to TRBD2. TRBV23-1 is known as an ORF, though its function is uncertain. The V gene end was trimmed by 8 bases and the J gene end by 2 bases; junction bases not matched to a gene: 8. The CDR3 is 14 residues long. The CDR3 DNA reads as TGCGCCAGCCTCGGGGGAGGGTTACAAGAGACCCAGTACTTC. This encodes CASLGGGLQETQYF.

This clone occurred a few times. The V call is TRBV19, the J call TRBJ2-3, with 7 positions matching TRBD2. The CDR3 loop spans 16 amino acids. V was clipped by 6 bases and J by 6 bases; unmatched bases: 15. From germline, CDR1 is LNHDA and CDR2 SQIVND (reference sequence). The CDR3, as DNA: TGTGCCAGTAGGACCCGACTAGCAGAAGGAAGGGATACGCAGTATTTT. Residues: CASRTRLAEGRDTQYF.

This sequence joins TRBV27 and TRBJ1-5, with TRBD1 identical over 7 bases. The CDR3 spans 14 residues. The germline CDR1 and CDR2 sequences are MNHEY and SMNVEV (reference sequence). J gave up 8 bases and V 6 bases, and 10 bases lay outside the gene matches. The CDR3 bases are TGTGCCAGCAGACCTACAGGGGCCATGGAGCCCCAGCATTTT. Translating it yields CASRPTGAMEPQHF.

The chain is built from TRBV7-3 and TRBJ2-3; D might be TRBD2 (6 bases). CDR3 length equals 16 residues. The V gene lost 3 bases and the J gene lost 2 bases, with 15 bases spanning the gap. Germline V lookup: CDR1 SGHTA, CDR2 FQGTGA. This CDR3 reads CASSFPWGRSTDTQYF. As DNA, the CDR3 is TGTGCCAGCAGCTTCCCGTGGGGGAGGTCCACAGATACGCAGTATTTT.

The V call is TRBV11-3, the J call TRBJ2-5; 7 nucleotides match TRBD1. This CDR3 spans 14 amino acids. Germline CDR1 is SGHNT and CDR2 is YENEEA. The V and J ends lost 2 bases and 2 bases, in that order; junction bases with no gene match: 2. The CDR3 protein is CASSLNRGQETQYF. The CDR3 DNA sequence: TGTGCCAGCAGCTTAAACAGGGGACAAGAGACCCAGTACTTC. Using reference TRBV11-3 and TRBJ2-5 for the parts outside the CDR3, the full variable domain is EAGVVQSPRYKIIEKKQPVAFWCNPISGHNTLYWYLQNLGQGPELLIRYENEEAVDDSQLPKDRFSAERLKGVDSTLKIQPAELGDSAVYLCASSLNRGQETQYFGPGTRLLVL.

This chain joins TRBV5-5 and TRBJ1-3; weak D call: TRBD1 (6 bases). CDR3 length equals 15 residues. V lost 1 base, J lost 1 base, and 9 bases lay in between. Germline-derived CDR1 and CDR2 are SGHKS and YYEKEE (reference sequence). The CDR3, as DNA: TGTGCCAGCAGCTTGCCGGGGGCATCTGGAAACACCATATATTTT. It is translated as CASSLPGASGNTIYF.

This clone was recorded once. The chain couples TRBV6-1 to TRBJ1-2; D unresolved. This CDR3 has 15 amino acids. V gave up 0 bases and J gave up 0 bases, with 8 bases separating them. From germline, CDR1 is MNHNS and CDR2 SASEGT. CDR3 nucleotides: TGTGCCAGCAGTGAAGCGGCGACCGCTAACTATGGCTACACCTTC. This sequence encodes CASSEAATANYGYTF.

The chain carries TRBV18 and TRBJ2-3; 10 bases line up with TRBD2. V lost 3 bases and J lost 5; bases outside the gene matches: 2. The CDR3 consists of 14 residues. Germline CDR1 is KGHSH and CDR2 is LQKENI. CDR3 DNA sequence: TGTGCCAGCTCACCTGCTAGCGGGAGAGATACGCAGTATTTT. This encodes CASSPASGRDTQYF.

CDR3 residues: CSARIPPEQFF. The DNA of the CDR3 is TGCAGTGCTAGGATCCCCCCTGAGCAGTTCTTC. The V and J genes are TRBV20-1 and TRBJ2-1; unclear D gene. Germline CDR1 and CDR2: DFQATT and SNEGSKA (reference sequence). The CDR3 is 11 residues long. The V end lost 3 bases, the J end lost 9 bases, and 9 bases lay between the germline ends.

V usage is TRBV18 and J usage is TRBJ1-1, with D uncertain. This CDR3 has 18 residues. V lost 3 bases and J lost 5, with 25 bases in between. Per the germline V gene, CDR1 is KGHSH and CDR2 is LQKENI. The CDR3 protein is CASSPQPRPGPRGTEAFF. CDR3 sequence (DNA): TGTGCCAGCTCACCTCAACCGCGACCCGGGCCGAGAGGTACTGAAGCTTTCTTT.

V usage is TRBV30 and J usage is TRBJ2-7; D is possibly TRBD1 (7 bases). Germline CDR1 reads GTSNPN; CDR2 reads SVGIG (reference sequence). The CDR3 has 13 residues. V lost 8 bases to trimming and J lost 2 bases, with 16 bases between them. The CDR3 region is CALSRDRPYEQYF. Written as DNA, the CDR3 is TGTGCCCTATCGCGGGACAGACCCTACGAGCAGTACTTC.

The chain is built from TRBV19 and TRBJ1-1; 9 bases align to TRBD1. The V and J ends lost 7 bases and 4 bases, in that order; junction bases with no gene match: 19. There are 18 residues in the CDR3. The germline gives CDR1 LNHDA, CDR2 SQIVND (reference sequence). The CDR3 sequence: CASTTGTGTGFMSTEAFF. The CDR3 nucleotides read TGTGCCAGTACAACCGGGACAGGGACGGGGTTCATGAGCACTGAAGCTTTCTTT.

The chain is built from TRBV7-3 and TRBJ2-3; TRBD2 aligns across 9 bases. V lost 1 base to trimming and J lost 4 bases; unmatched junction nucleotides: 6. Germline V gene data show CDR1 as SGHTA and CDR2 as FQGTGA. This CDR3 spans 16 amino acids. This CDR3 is CASSLMGTSSADTQYF. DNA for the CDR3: TGTGCCAGCAGCTTAATGGGGACTAGCTCGGCAGATACGCAGTATTTT.

The CDR3 sequence is CASSIGEGSTDTQYF. In nucleotides, the CDR3 is TGTGCCAGTAGTATAGGGGAGGGGAGCACAGATACGCAGTATTTT. The chain is built from TRBV19 and TRBJ2-3, with TRBD2 identical over 7 bases. V lost 1 base, J lost 0 bases, and 1 base stayed unmatched. CDR1 and CDR2 from the germline V gene are LNHDA and SQIVND (reference sequence). This CDR3 comprises 15 residues.